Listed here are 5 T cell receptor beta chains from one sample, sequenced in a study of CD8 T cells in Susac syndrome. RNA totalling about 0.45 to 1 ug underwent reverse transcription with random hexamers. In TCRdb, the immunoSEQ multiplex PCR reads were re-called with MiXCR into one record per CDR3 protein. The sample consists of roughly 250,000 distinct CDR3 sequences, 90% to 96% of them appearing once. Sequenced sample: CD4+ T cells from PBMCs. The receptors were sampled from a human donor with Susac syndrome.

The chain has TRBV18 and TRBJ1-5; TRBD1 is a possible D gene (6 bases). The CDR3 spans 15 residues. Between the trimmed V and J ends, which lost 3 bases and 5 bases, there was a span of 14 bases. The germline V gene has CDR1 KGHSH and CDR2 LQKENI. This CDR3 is CASSPVGGGDQPQHF. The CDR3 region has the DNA TGTGCCAGCTCACCCGTCGGGGGCGGTGATCAGCCCCAGCATTTT.

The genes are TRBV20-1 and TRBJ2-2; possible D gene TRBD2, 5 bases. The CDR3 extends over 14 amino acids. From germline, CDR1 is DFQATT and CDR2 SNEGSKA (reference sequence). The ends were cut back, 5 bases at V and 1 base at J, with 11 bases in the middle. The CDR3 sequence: CSAGGPLNTGELFF. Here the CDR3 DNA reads TGCAGTGCTGGAGGACCGCTGAACACCGGGGAGCTGTTTTTT.

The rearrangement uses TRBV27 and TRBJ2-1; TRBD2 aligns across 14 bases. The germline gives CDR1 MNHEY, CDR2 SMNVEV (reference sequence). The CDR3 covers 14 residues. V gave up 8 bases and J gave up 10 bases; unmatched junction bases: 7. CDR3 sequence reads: CASAGTSGRREQFF. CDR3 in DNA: TGTGCCAGCGCGGGGACTAGCGGGAGAAGGGAGCAGTTCTTC.

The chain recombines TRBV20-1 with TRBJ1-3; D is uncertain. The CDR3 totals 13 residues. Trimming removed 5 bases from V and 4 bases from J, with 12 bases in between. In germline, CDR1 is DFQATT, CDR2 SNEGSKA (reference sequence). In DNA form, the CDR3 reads TGCAGTGCTCCGTGGACGGTCGGAAACACCATATATTTT. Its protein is CSAPWTVGNTIYF.

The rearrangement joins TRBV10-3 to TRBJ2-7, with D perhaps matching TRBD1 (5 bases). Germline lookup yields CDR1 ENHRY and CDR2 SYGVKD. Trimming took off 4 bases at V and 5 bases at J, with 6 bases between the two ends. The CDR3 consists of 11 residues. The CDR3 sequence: CAISGGDEQYF. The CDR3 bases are TGTGCCATCAGTGGGGGCGACGAGCAGTACTTC.